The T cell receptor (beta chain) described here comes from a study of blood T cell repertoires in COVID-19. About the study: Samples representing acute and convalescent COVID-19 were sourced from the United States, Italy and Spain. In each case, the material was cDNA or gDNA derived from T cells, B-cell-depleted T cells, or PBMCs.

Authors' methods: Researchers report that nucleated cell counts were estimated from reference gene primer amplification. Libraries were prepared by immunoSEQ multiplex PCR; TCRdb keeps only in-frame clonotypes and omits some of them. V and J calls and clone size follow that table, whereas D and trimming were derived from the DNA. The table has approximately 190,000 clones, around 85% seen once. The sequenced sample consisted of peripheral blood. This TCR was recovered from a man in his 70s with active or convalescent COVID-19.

CDR3 in DNA: TGTGCCAGCAGTTCACAGGGGCTTTTATCCTACGAGCAGTACTTC. Protein product: CASSSQGLLSYEQYF. This chain uses TRBV2 with TRBJ2-7; 7 positions match TRBD1. The CDR3 totals 15 residues. The V gene's germline CDR1 is SNHLY and CDR2 FYNNEI. J gave up 1 base and V 5 bases, and 8 bases lay outside the gene matches.